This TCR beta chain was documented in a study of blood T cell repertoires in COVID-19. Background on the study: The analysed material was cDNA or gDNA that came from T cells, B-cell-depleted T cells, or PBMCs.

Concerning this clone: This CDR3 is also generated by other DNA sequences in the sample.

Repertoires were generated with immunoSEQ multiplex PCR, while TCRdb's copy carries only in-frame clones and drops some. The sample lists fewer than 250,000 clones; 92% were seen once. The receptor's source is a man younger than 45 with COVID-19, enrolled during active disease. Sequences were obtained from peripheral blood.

This CDR3 is CAWTKTGNQPQHF. CDR3 DNA: TGTGCCTGGACCAAAACGGGGAATCAGCCCCAGCATTTT. The chain recombines TRBV30 with TRBJ1-5; D is unclear. Germline assignment: CDR1 GTSNPN and CDR2 SVGIG (reference sequence). The CDR3 covers 13 residues. The ends were cut back, 4 bases at V and 4 bases at J, with 11 bases in the middle.